These 9 T cell receptor beta chains came from one sample sequenced in a study of identifying expanded T cells in peripheral blood. Sequenced by immunoSEQ multiplex PCR; TCRdb stores in-frame clones only, minus some. This sample carries about 76,000 clones, about four fifths of them seen once, and the ten largest clones take 18%. Input material: blood. All receptors derive from a person aged 18 to 75 in good health.

This clone was counted once. The chain uses TRBV2 and TRBJ2-3; D not certain. V shed 5 bases and J shed 0 bases, with 12 bases lying between them. Germline V CDR1 and CDR2: SNHLY, FYNNEI. This CDR3 spans 15 amino acids. CDR3: CASSIPSSSTDTQYF. Here the CDR3 DNA reads TGTGCCAGCAGTATTCCTTCCTCTAGCACAGATACGCAGTATTTT.

The chain has TRBV6-1 and TRBJ2-3; TRBD2 is a possible D gene (6 bases). The CDR3 runs 14 residues. V lost 6 bases to trimming and J lost 3 bases, with 13 bases between them. From germline, CDR1 is MNHNS and CDR2 SASEGT. In DNA, the CDR3 is TGTGCCAGCAGCCCCGGGAGTCGGACAGATACGCAGTATTTT. Amino acids: CASSPGSRTDTQYF.

The V call is TRBV4-1, the J call TRBJ1-1, with 7 bases aligning to TRBD1. J gave up 5 bases and V 4 bases, and 4 bases lay outside the gene matches. CDR1 and CDR2 (germline): MGHRA, YSYEKL. This CDR3 is 13 amino acids long. This CDR3 reads CASSRQGETEAFF. DNA of the CDR3: TGCGCCAGCAGCCGACAGGGAGAGACTGAAGCTTTCTTT.

V is TRBV28 and J is TRBJ1-5; TRBD1 is a possible D gene (6 bases). Trimming stripped 6 bases from V and 4 bases from J, with 10 bases between. The CDR3 loop spans 13 amino acids. Germline loops: CDR1 MDHEN, CDR2 SYDVKM. CDR3 nucleotides: TGTGCCAGCAGAACGACAGGAAATCAGCCCCAGCATTTT. It yields the protein CASRTTGNQPQHF.

The chain is built from TRBV7-2 and TRBJ2-1; 11 nucleotides align to TRBD1. This CDR3 contains 15 residues. V lost 4 bases, J lost 7 bases, and 6 bases stayed unmatched. Germline V gives CDR1 SGHTA, CDR2 FQGNSA. The chain's CDR3 is CASSWTGGGRNEQFF. CDR3 DNA: TGTGCCAGCAGCTGGACAGGGGGCGGAAGGAATGAGCAGTTCTTC.

The CDR3 nucleotides are TGTGCCAGCAGGTCAGGGCCCACCGGGGAGCTGTTTTTT. Translated: CASRSGPTGELFF. The chain employs TRBV7-2 and TRBJ2-2; tentative D call: TRBD1 (5 bases). The CDR3 contains 13 residues. Germline CDR1 reads SGHTA; CDR2 reads FQGNSA. Trimming took 6 bases from V and 4 from J, leaving 9 bases between them.

This clone was seen only a few times. This chain connects TRBV6-5 to TRBJ2-7, with unresolved D. This CDR3 has 15 amino acids. V lost 0 bases to trimming and J lost 3 bases, with 12 bases between them. From germline, CDR1 is MNHEY and CDR2 SVGAGI. The chain's CDR3 is CASSYSVDSFYEQYF. The CDR3 DNA follows: TGTGCCAGCAGTTACTCGGTTGATTCTTTCTACGAGCAGTACTTC.

This sequence joins TRBV5-1 and TRBJ2-1; 12 positions agree with TRBD2. The CDR3 consists of 16 residues. Germline CDR1 is SGHRS and CDR2 is YFSETQ. J gave up 7 bases and V 4 bases, and 9 bases lay outside the gene matches. The chain's CDR3 is CASSPDYGLAGNEQFF. DNA of the CDR3: TGCGCCAGCAGCCCGGACTATGGACTAGCGGGAAATGAGCAGTTCTTC.

The V and J genes are TRBV4-3 and TRBJ2-3; 9 bases align to TRBD1. CDR1 and CDR2 (germline): LGHNA, YSLEER. The CDR3 loop spans 17 amino acids. V was clipped by 0 bases and J by 2 bases; unmatched bases: 6. The CDR3 loop reads CASSQDQTGGVTDTQYF. The DNA of the CDR3 is TGCGCCAGCAGCCAAGATCAGACAGGGGGGGTCACAGATACGCAGTATTTT.